A selection of T cell receptor beta chains follows, all from one sample in a study of blood T cell repertoires in COVID-19. Profiling relied on immunoSEQ multiplex PCR, and the TCRdb table lists in-frame clones only, not all of them. The repertoire holds tens of thousands of clones, approximately 80% seen once, with around 3.5% in the top ten. The specimen was peripheral blood. These receptors were collected from a man aged 55 to 70 with acute or convalescent COVID-19. Both conserved end residues are part of each CDR3. Each record gives: clone size, V gene, CDR3 protein. The listing skips clone size in some rows; elsewhere it reads once, few, many or a size class.

clone size: NA
V gene: TRBV5-6
CDR3 protein: CASSRVPTGELFF

clone size: once
V gene: TRBV11-2
CDR3 protein: CASSFTGNTIYF

clone size: NA
V gene: TRBV5-1
CDR3 protein: CASSLELGDEKLFF

clone size: NA
V gene: TRBV9
CDR3 protein: CASSVGLGSGNTIYF

clone size: NA
V gene: TRBV18
CDR3 protein: CASSKDMGDSNEKLFF

clone size: NA
V gene: TRBV9
CDR3 protein: CASSVGGRGNEQFF

clone size: once
V gene: TRBV5-6
CDR3 protein: CASSLDRERLNTEAFF

clone size: NA
V gene: TRBV10-2
CDR3 protein: CASGQEGGYGYTF

clone size: once
V gene: TRBV20-1
CDR3 protein: CSASNLRTGGEETQYF

clone size: NA
V gene: TRBV2
CDR3 protein: CASTGTGIYGYTF

clone size: NA
V gene: TRBV5-1
CDR3 protein: CASSSQANYGYTF

clone size: NA
V gene: TRBV7-2
CDR3 protein: CASSLRASGGQETQYF

clone size: NA
V gene: TRBV5-1
CDR3 protein: CASSLGGTGRGGTQYF

clone size: NA
V gene: TRBV27
CDR3 protein: CASSFQLGDEQFF

clone size: NA
V gene: TRBV12-3/TRBV12-4
CDR3 protein: CASRWGPNTEAFF

clone size: NA
V gene: TRBV2
CDR3 protein: CASSAHVDRLSYEQYF

clone size: NA
V gene: TRBV6-4
CDR3 protein: CASSRQGNSPLHF

clone size: NA
V gene: TRBV5-5
CDR3 protein: CASSLGLGGIYEQYF

clone size: once
V gene: TRBV6-6
CDR3 protein: CASSSVLSYEQYF

clone size: NA
V gene: TRBV11-2
CDR3 protein: CASSLVQGSTTNYGYTF

clone size: NA
V gene: TRBV5-4
CDR3 protein: CASSRAGQGMDIQYF

clone size: NA
V gene: TRBV4-2
CDR3 protein: CASSQWSSGANVLTF

clone size: NA
V gene: TRBV19
CDR3 protein: CASSLPSGGVVDTQYF

clone size: NA
V gene: TRBV7-9
CDR3 protein: CASSPMLYGAEAFF

clone size: NA
V gene: TRBV4-2
CDR3 protein: CASSHGTSGQETQYF

clone size: once
V gene: TRBV7-9
CDR3 protein: CASSRSQNEKLFF

clone size: NA
V gene: TRBV7-2
CDR3 protein: CASSLYGGDGETQYF